The T cell receptor (beta chain) under discussion was sequenced for a study of shared clonotypes between healthy human individuals. About the research overall: A couple of women and a few men aged 18 to 49 served as donors. There were three CD4 naive, three CD4 memory, two CD8 naive and one CD8 memory plates per donor. Findings and caveats of the study: In this cohort, only blood was sampled, and tissue repertoires likely differ.

With respect to this clone: Its target is unknown.

The input for sorted-subset replicate PCRs was about 210 ng DNA, tens of thousands of T cell genomes. This table comes from immunoSEQ multiplex PCR, and its TCRdb copy is limited to in-frame clones, with some not included. The top ten hold about 0.34% of the sample, which has 1,400,000 or so clones, approximately 98.5% seen once. V trimming: 4 bases; J trimming: 7 bases; junction bases outside the gene matches: 17. The CDR3 extends over 19 amino acids. The germline gives CDR1 MGHRA, CDR2 YSYEKL. The receptor's source is a man aged 25-40 years in good health. V and J are TRBV4-1 and TRBJ2-1; 12 bases are a match to TRBD2. Sequencing input: naive CD4+ T cells sorted from blood. The subset was: CD45RA+ positively selected. Here the CDR3 reads CASSLLPSGRASYNNEQFF. The CDR3 coding sequence is TGCGCCAGCAGCCTACTTCCTAGCGGGAGGGCCTCGTATAATAATGAGCAGTTCTTC.